Here is one T cell receptor beta chain with its context. This sample includes further DNA sequences coding for the same CDR3. Generated by immunoSEQ multiplex PCR, the TCRdb table keeps only in-frame clones and is missing some. The sample includes more than 200,000 clones, 80% to 90% of them seen just once. The data stem from a study of blood T cell repertoires in COVID-19. The CDR3 sequence is 12 residues long. Trimming removed 4 bases at V and 0 bases at J, with 4 bases between. Germline V gene sequence: CDR1 SQVTM, CDR2 ANQGSEA. The material sequenced was peripheral blood. The chain joins TRBV29-1 to TRBJ1-5; D not certain. This clonotype originated in a woman over 75 with acute or convalescent COVID-19. The CDR3 DNA follows: TGCAGCGTTGCCGGTAGCAATCAGCCCCAGCATTTT. This translates into CSVAGSNQPQHF.